This passage covers 10 T cell receptor beta chains from one sample sequenced in a study of neurological immune-mediated disorders. A single record per CDR3 protein comes from TCRdb applying MiXCR to the 5' RACE reads. This table holds about 60,000 distinct CDR3 sequences, more than 8% found once. Described time point: longitudinal time-point 2. What was sequenced was PBMCs. These receptors were obtained from a man aged 25 to 40 in good health.

In this sample, this clonotype turned up many times. The rearrangement joins TRBV14 to TRBJ2-7, with 11 bases fitting TRBD2. CDR1 and CDR2 from the germline V gene are SGHDN and FVKESK. V trimming: 5 bases; J trimming: 4 bases; junction bases outside the gene matches: 10. This CDR3 has 16 residues. CDR3 protein: CASSGLLAGGPYEQYF. The DNA for the CDR3 is TGTGCCAGCAGCGGACTTCTAGCGGGAGGACCATACGAGCAGTACTTC.

This clonotype showed up many times. The V and J genes are TRBV15 and TRBJ2-3; D is possibly TRBD1 (5 bases). The length of the CDR3 is 14 residues. Trimming left V 3 bases short and J 1 base short, with 8 bases between. The germline CDR1 and CDR2 sequences are LNHNV and YYDKDF (reference sequence). CDR3 sequence reads: CATSSQQGTDTQYF. The CDR3 DNA is TGTGCCACCAGCAGCCAACAGGGCACAGATACGCAGTATTTT.

This clonotype was counted many times. V is TRBV29-1 and J is TRBJ2-7; 11 nucleotides line up with TRBD2. The CDR3 length is 13 residues. From germline, CDR1 is SQVTM and CDR2 ANQGSEA. The trim removed 6 bases at V and 3 bases at J, leaving 4 bases unmatched. The CDR3 here is CSVRLAGHYEQYF. CDR3 DNA sequence: TGCAGCGTCCGACTAGCGGGACACTACGAGCAGTACTTC.

V and J are TRBV27 and TRBJ2-7, with a weak D call TRBD1 (5 bases). CDR3 size: 13 residues. Per germline, CDR1 MNHEY and CDR2 SMNVEV (reference sequence). V lost 6 bases, J lost 3 bases, and 12 bases lay in between. DNA of the CDR3: TGTGCCAGCAGAAGAAACCAGGGCTACGAGCAGTACTTC. This translates into CASRRNQGYEQYF.

At least ten counts were recorded for this clonotype. CDR3 region: CASSVGNQPQHF. CDR3 DNA: TGTGCCAGCAGTGTAGGCAATCAGCCCCAGCATTTT. The rearrangement joins TRBV25-1 to TRBJ1-5; D remains unclear. The CDR3 totals 12 residues. The V gene lost 4 bases and the J gene lost 2 bases, with 3 bases spanning the gap. The germline V gene encodes CDR1 MGHDK and CDR2 SYGVNS.

This clonotype was counted at least ten times. This chain links TRBV18 with TRBJ2-4, with 8 positions matching TRBD1. The CDR3 loop spans 16 amino acids. The V gene end was trimmed by 2 bases and the J gene end by 1 base; junction bases not matched to a gene: 4. Germline V gene data show CDR1 as KGHSH and CDR2 as LQKENI. The DNA for the CDR3 is TGTGCCAGCTCACCAGAAAACAGGGGGGCCAAAAACATTCAGTACTTC. It encodes CASSPENRGAKNIQYF.

On this clonotype itself: In this CDR3 the conserved last residue, phenylalanine or tryptophan, is missing, so a read error is likely. V gene TRBV12-3 or TRBV12-4 combines with J gene TRBJ2-3; 7 bases agree with TRBD1. CDR3 length: 16 residues. The J segment lost 0 bases and the V segment lost 5 bases, leaving 8 bases of the junction unmatched. The CDR3 region is CASSLAGTESTDTQYS. As DNA, the CDR3 is TGTGCCAGCAGTCTTGCCGGGACAGAGAGCACAGATACGCAGTATTCT.

This clonotype ranks as medium-sized. The CDR3 loop reads CASSLRPGTENEKLFF. The CDR3 coding sequence is TGCGCCAGCAGCTTGAGACCCGGGACCGAAAATGAAAAACTGTTTTTT. The chain links TRBV5-1 to TRBJ1-4; D is possibly TRBD1 (5 bases). V was clipped by 1 base and J by 5 bases, with 15 bases between them. Germline CDR1 reads SGHRS; CDR2 reads YFSETQ. CDR3 length: 16 residues.

The sample holds many counts of this clonotype. The V call is TRBV12-3 or TRBV12-4, the J call TRBJ1-2; D not resolved. The CDR3 is made up of 13 amino acids. V was shortened by 8 bases and J by 2 bases, with 12 bases between the two germline ends. CDR3 DNA sequence: TGTGCCAGCGGGGAGAATTTAAACTATGGCTACACCTTC. Translating gives CASGENLNYGYTF.

The chain combines TRBV7-3 with TRBJ2-7, with 9 nucleotides matching TRBD1. Germline V gene data show CDR1 as SGHTA and CDR2 as FQGTGA. Trimming removed 5 bases from V and 5 bases from J; junction bases left unmatched: 7. There are 14 residues in the CDR3. Here the CDR3 DNA reads TGTGCCAGCAGCACAGGGGGCGCGAAAGACGAGCAGTACTTC. This gives the protein CASSTGGAKDEQYF.